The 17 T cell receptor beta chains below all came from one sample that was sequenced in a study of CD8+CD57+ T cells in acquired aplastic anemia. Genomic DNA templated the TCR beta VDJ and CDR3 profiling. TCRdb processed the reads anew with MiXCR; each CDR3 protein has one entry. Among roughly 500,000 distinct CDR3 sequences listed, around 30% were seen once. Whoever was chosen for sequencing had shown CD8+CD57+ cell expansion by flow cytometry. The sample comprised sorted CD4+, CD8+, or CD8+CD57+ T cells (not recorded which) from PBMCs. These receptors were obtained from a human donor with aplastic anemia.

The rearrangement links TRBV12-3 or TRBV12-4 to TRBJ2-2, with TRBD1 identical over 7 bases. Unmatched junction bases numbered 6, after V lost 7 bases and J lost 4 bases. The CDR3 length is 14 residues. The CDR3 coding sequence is TGTGCCAGCAAGATCACAGGGGCCACCGGGGAGCTGTTTTTT. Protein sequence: CASKITGATGELFF.

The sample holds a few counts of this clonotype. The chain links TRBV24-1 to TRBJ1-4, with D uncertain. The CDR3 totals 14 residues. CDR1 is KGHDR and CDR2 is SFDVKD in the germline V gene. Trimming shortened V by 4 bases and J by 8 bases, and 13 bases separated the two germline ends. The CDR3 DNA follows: TGTGCCACCAGTGAATCGGGCCCGCGGGAAAAACTGTTTTTT. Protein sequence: CATSESGPREKLFF.

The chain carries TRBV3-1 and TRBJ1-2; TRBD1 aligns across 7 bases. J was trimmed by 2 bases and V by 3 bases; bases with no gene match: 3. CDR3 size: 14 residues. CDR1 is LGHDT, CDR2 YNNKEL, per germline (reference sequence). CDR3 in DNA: TGTGCCAGCAGCCAGCAGACAGGGAACTATGGCTACACCTTC. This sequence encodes CASSQQTGNYGYTF.

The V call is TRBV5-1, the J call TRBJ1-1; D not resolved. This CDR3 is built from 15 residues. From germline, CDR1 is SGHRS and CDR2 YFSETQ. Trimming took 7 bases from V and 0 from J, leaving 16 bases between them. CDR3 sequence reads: CASPWAGEMNTEAFF. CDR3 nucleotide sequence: TGCGCCAGCCCTTGGGCAGGAGAAATGAACACTGAAGCTTTCTTT.

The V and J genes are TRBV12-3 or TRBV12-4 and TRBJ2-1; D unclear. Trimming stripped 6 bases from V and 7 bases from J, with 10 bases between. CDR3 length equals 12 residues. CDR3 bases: TGTGCCAGCAGGTTCGAGGTTAATGAGCAGTTCTTC. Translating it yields CASRFEVNEQFF.

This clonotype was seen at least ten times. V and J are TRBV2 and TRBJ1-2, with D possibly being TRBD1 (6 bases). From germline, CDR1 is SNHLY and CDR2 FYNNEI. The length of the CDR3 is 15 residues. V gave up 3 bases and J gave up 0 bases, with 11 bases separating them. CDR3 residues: CASSDPWTANYGYTF. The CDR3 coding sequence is TGTGCCAGCAGTGACCCATGGACAGCTAACTATGGCTACACCTTC. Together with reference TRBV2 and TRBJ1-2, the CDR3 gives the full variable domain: EPEVTQTPSHQVTQMGQEVILRCVPISNHLYFYWYRQILGQKVEFLVSFYNNEISEKSEIFDDQFSVERPDGSNFTLKIRSTKLEDSAMYFCASSDPWTANYGYTFGSGTRLTVV.

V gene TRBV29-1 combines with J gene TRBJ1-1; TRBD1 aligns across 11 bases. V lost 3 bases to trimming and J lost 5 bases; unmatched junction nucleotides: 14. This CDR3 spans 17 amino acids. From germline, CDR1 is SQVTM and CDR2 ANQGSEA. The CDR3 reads CSVDLRDRGTLGTEAFF. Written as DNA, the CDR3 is TGCAGCGTTGACCTCCGGGACAGGGGGACCTTGGGGACTGAAGCTTTCTTT.

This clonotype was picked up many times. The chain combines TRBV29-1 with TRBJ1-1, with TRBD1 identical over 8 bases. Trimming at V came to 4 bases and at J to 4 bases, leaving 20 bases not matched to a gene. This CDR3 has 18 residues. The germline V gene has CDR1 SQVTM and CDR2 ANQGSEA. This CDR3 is CSVVAAEQGVTWGTEAFF. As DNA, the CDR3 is TGCAGCGTTGTAGCAGCGGAACAGGGGGTAACGTGGGGCACTGAAGCTTTCTTT.

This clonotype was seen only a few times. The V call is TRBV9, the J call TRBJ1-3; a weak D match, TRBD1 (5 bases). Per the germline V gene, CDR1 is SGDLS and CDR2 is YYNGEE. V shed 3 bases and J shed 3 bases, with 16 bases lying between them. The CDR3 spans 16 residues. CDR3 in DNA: TGTGCCAGCAGCGGAACCGGGACGGGGATTGGAAACACCATATATTTT. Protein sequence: CASSGTGTGIGNTIYF.

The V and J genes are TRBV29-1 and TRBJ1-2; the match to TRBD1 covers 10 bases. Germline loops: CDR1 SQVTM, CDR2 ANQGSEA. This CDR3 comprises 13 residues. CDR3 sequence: CRDRTGGVYGYTF. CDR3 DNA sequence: TGCAGAGATAGGACAGGGGGGGTCTATGGCTACACCTTC. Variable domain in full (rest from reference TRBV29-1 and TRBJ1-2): SAVISQKPSRDICQRGTSLTIQCQVDSQVTMMFWYRQQPGQSLTLIATANQGSEATYESGFVIDKFPISRPNLTFSTLTVSNMSPEDSSIYLCRDRTGGVYGYTFGSGTRLTVV.

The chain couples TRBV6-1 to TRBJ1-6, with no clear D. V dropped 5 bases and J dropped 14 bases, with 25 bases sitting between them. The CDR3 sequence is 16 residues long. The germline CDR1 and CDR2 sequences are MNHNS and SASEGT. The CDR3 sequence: CASSPLGPGGGSTLHF. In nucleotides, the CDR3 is TGTGCCAGCAGTCCACTCGGGCCAGGCGGCGGATCAACCCTCCACTTT.

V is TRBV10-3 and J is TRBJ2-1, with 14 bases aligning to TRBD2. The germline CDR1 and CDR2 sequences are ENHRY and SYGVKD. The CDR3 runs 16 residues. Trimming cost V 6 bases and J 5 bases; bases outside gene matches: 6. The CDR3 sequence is CAISRGLAGDHNEQFF. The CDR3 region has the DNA TGTGCCATCAGCAGGGGACTAGCGGGAGACCACAATGAGCAGTTCTTC.

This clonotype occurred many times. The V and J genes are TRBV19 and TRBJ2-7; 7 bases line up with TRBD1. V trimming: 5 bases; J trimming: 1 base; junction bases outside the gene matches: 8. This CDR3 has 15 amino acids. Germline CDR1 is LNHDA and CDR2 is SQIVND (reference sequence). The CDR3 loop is CASSPPGQDSYEQYF. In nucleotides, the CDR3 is TGTGCCAGTAGTCCACCCGGACAGGATTCCTACGAGCAGTACTTC.

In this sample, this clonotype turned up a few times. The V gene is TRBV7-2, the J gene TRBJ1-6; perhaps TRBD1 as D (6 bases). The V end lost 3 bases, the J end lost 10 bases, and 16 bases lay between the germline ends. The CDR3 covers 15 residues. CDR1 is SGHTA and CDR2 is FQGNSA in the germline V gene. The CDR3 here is CASSFRQAPGSPLHF. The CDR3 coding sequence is TGTGCCAGCAGCTTTAGACAGGCCCCTGGCTCACCCCTCCACTTT.

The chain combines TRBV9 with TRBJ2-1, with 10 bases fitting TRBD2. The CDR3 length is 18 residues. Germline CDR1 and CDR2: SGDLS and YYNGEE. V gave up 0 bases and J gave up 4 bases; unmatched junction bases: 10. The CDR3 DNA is TGTGCCAGCAGCGTAGCTCCTAGCGGGGGCCCAGTTTACAATGAGCAGTTCTTC. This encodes CASSVAPSGGPVYNEQFF.

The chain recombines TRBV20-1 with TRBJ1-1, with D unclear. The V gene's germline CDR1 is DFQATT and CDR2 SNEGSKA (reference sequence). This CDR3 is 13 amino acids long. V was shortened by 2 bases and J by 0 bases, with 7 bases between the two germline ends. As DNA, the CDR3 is TGCAGTGCTAGAATCGGAATGAACACTGAAGCTTTCTTT. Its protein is CSARIGMNTEAFF.

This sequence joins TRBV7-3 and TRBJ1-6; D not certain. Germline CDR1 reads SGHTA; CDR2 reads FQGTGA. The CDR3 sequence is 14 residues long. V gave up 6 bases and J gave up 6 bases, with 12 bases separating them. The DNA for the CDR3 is TGTGCCAGCAGTTTTATGGGAATTAATTCACCCCTCCACTTT. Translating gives CASSFMGINSPLHF.